These T cell receptor beta chains were read from a single sample in a study of T-cell memory formation after mild COVID-19. TCRdb reprocessed the 5' RACE reads via MiXCR and lists one record per CDR3 protein. The sample lists some 350,000 distinct CDR3 sequences; approximately 15% were seen once. Material for sequencing was PBMCs or a T cell subset sorted from them (not recorded which). The receptors come from a man aged 18 to 35 who had mild COVID-19 (a few samples of this study predate the infection). Cell type and time point are not known. Both conserved end residues are part of each CDR3. The D gene is left open where the match is weak. Size is stated for part of the rows, as once, few or many counts, or as a class when the clone is expanded.

v_call	clone_size	j_call	d_call	cdr3_aa	cdr3_nt
TRBV4-1	-	TRBJ1-1	-	CASSLPRGNLGTEAFF	TGCGCCAGCAGCCTTCCGCGGGGAAACCTTGGCACTGAAGCTTTCTTT
TRBV12-3/TRBV12-4	many	TRBJ2-2	-	CASSWQGNTGELFF	TGTGCCAGCAGTTGGCAGGGGAACACCGGGGAGCTGTTTTTT
TRBV7-3	-	TRBJ1-1	-	CASSPTRWDAEAFF	TGTGCCAGCAGCCCTACCCGTTGGGACGCTGAAGCTTTCTTT
TRBV6-1	few	TRBJ2-1	-	CASSEWGEGVHYNEQFF	TGTGCCAGCAGTGAATGGGGAGAGGGGGTCCACTACAATGAGCAGTTCTTC
TRBV6-6	-	TRBJ2-3	-	CASSYRDPTDTQYF	TGTGCCAGCAGTTACAGGGACCCCACAGATACGCAGTATTTT
TRBV4-3	few	TRBJ2-3	TRBD2	CASSPRRGGGSDTQYF	TGCGCCAGCAGCCCCCGACGGGGGGGCGGGTCGGATACGCAGTATTTT
TRBV20-1	many	TRBJ2-3	TRBD2	CRAGPPSTDTQYF	TGCAGAGCGGGGCCCCCTAGCACAGATACGCAGTATTTT
TRBV6-5	many	TRBJ1-2	TRBD1	CASSRRQGYAYGYTF	TGTGCCAGCAGCCGCCGACAGGGATATGCCTATGGCTACACCTTC
TRBV7-9	-	TRBJ2-1	TRBD2	CASSSLLAGGYNEQFF	TGTGCCAGCAGCTCCCTCCTAGCGGGGGGGTACAATGAGCAGTTCTTC
TRBV2	few	TRBJ2-5	-	CASSESTYSKQETQYF	TGTGCCAGCAGTGAAAGTACCTATTCGAAGCAAGAGACCCAGTACTTC
TRBV25-1	-	TRBJ1-6	-	CASSPGPDNSPLHF	TGTGCCAGCAGCCCGGGCCCGGATAATTCACCCCTCCACTTT
TRBV7-2	few	TRBJ1-5	-	CASSPGGGYNQPQHF	TGTGCCAGCAGCCCTGGGGGAGGGTACAATCAGCCCCAGCATTTT
TRBV12-3/TRBV12-4	-	TRBJ2-1	-	CASIDNEQFF	TGTGCCAGCATAGACAATGAGCAGTTCTTC
TRBV7-2	few	TRBJ2-5	-	CASSPRIEETQYF	TGTGCCAGCAGCCCACGGATAGAAGAGACCCAGTACTTC
TRBV25-1	few	TRBJ2-5	-	CASSEWGLGDQETQYF	TGTGCCAGCAGTGAATGGGGCCTGGGGGACCAAGAGACCCAGTACTTC
TRBV5-1	-	TRBJ1-1	-	CASSLDDSWTEAFF	TGCGCCAGCAGCTTGGATGACAGTTGGACTGAAGCTTTCTTT
TRBV12-3/TRBV12-4	-	TRBJ1-5	-	CASSLQSQPQHF	TGTGCCAGCAGTTTACAGTCTCAGCCCCAGCATTTT
TRBV2	-	TRBJ2-5	-	CASSTETQYF	TGTGCCAGCAGTACGGAGACCCAGTACTTC
TRBV7-6	few	TRBJ2-1	-	CASSPTRSSYNEQFF	TGTGCCAGCAGCCCGACCAGAAGCTCCTACAATGAGCAGTTCTTC
TRBV4-2	few	TRBJ2-3	-	CASSLPEGGQSSTDTQYF	TGTGCCAGCAGCCTCCCCGAGGGGGGACAGAGTTCCACAGATACGCAGTATTTT
TRBV7-2	few	TRBJ1-1	-	CASSPRTAVPAFF	TGTGCCAGCAGCCCCAGGACAGCCGTGCCCGCTTTCTTT
TRBV4-2	few	TRBJ1-6	-	CASAPEGRDNSPLHF	TGTGCCAGCGCCCCAGAGGGCAGGGATAATTCACCCCTCCACTTT
TRBV7-3	many	TRBJ2-3	-	CASSPRGADTQYF	TGTGCCAGCAGCCCCCGAGGGGCAGATACGCAGTATTTT
TRBV5-8	many	TRBJ2-5	TRBD1	CASRPKQGAKETQYF	TGTGCCAGCAGGCCTAAACAGGGGGCCAAAGAGACCCAGTACTTC
TRBV4-2	-	TRBJ2-5	-	CASSWRLAEQETQYF	TGTGCCAGCAGCTGGCGGTTGGCGGAACAAGAGACCCAGTACTTC
TRBV13	few	TRBJ1-4	-	CASSSPTRPGGEKLFF	TGTGCCAGCAGCTCACCCACAAGACCTGGGGGGGAAAAACTGTTTTTT
TRBV7-3	-	TRBJ2-6	TRBD2	CASSLNAGDHFNVLTF	TGTGCCAGCAGCTTAAATGCGGGGGATCATTTCAACGTCCTGACTTTC
TRBV10-3	few	TRBJ2-1	-	CAITTGSNNEQFF	TGTGCCATCACTACTGGCTCTAACAATGAGCAGTTCTTC
TRBV7-2	few	TRBJ2-1	-	CASSLGNPLSYNEQFF	TGTGCCAGCAGCCTTGGGAACCCGTTATCCTACAATGAGCAGTTCTTC
TRBV20-1	few	TRBJ2-5	TRBD1	CSAAGDRGTQYF	TGCAGTGCCGCGGGGGACAGGGGGACCCAGTACTTC
TRBV7-8	-	TRBJ1-1	-	CASSLAGKVNTEAFF	TGTGCCAGCAGCTTAGCGGGGAAGGTTAACACTGAAGCTTTCTTT
TRBV12-3/TRBV12-4	many	TRBJ1-2	-	CASSLEGRGSGYTF	TGTGCCAGCAGTTTGGAGGGTAGGGGTAGCGGCTACACCTTC
TRBV7-2	-	TRBJ2-5	-	CASSTPGGMETQYF	TGTGCCAGCAGCACACCGGGTGGGATGGAGACCCAGTACTTC
TRBV7-2	few	TRBJ2-2	-	CASSLQANTGELFF	TGTGCCAGCAGCTTACAGGCGAACACCGGGGAGCTGTTTTTT
TRBV5-6	-	TRBJ2-1	-	CASSLLAGWQFF	TGTGCCAGCAGCTTGCTAGCCGGCTGGCAGTTCTTC
TRBV4-1	-	TRBJ2-5	TRBD2	CASSQVLAGGRETQYF	TGCGCCAGCAGCCAAGTACTAGCGGGGGGGCGGGAGACCCAGTACTTC
TRBV7-3	many	TRBJ2-1	-	CASSLNPSYNEQFF	TGTGCCAGCAGCTTAAATCCGTCCTACAATGAGCAGTTCTTC
TRBV6-1	few	TRBJ2-2	TRBD1	CASSGSGRGPGELFF	TGTGCCAGCAGCGGCTCTGGAAGGGGGCCTGGGGAGCTGTTTTTT
TRBV5-1	few	TRBJ1-2	TRBD1	CASSPWRGTGGNPNYGYTF	TGCGCCAGCAGCCCCTGGCGAGGGACAGGGGGCAATCCGAACTATGGCTACACCTTC
TRBV27	many	TRBJ2-5	TRBD2	CASTPLGTSGALGETQYF	TGTGCCAGCACTCCCCTCGGGACTAGCGGGGCTTTGGGAGAGACCCAGTACTTC
TRBV11-2	-	TRBJ2-2	TRBD1	CASSLRGSQQGANTGELFF	TGTGCCAGCAGCTTACGAGGGAGTCAACAGGGGGCGAACACCGGGGAGCTGTTTTTT
TRBV7-2	-	TRBJ2-6	-	CASSLVPSQLAAGANVLTF	TGTGCCAGCAGCTTAGTCCCTTCCCAACTAGCCGCCGGGGCCAACGTCCTGACTTTC
TRBV9	-	TRBJ2-1	TRBD1	CASSVRDRGYNEQFF	TGTGCCAGCAGCGTCCGGGACAGGGGTTACAATGAGCAGTTCTTC
TRBV5-6	many	TRBJ1-1	TRBD1	CASSLGQGTGYAFF	TGTGCCAGCAGCTTGGGACAGGGGACGGGTTACGCTTTCTTT
TRBV27	-	TRBJ1-5	TRBD1	CACRQGIYSNQPQHF	TGTGCCTGCCGACAGGGGATTTATAGCAATCAGCCCCAGCATTTT
TRBV2	-	TRBJ1-4	TRBD1	CASSRPGQGDEKLFF	TGTGCCAGCAGTAGACCGGGACAGGGGGATGAAAAACTGTTTTTT
TRBV12-3/TRBV12-4	-	TRBJ2-1	TRBD2	CASSLTGGGPYNEQFF	TGTGCCAGCAGCCTCACCGGGGGGGGCCCTTACAATGAGCAGTTCTTC
TRBV27	-	TRBJ2-1	-	CATQRGGYNEQFF	TGTGCCACCCAGAGGGGCGGGTACAATGAGCAGTTCTTC
TRBV28	-	TRBJ2-7	-	CASSLQRTYEQYF	TGTGCCAGCAGTTTACAGCGGACCTACGAGCAGTACTTC
TRBV3-1	few	TRBJ1-4	-	CASSQRSLSEKLFF	TGTGCCAGCAGCCAGCGGTCCCTAAGCGAAAAACTGTTTTTT
TRBV7-2	few	TRBJ2-5	TRBD2	CASSPQGLAGEETQYF	TGTGCCAGCAGCCCCCAGGGACTAGCGGGGGAAGAGACCCAGTACTTC
TRBV5-1	-	TRBJ2-1	TRBD2	CASSAGGRSITYNEQFF	TGCGCCAGCAGTGCGGGGGGTAGGAGCATAACCTACAATGAGCAGTTCTTC
TRBV7-9	many	TRBJ1-1	-	CASSSTGEAFF	TGTGCCAGCAGCTCAACGGGCGAAGCTTTCTTT
TRBV5-1	few	TRBJ2-5	TRBD2	CASSQATSGKETQYF	TGCGCCAGCAGCCAGGCTACTAGCGGAAAAGAGACCCAGTACTTC